The sequence of this T cell receptor beta chain was determined in a study of control samples from healthy donors and cancer patients. Germline assignment: CDR1 LGHDT and CDR2 YNNKEL (reference sequence). The CDR3 length is 14 residues. Trimming took 4 bases from V and 5 from J; bases not matched to a gene: 3. The protocol was immunoSEQ multiplex PCR, while the TCRdb copy is restricted to in-frame clones and leaves out a portion. Of around 150,000 clones in the sample, about 91% were seen once. The sequenced material came from blood. This sequence was found in a man aged 18 to 35 in good health. V gene TRBV3-1 (or the pseudogene TRBV3-2) combines with J gene TRBJ2-2, with 8 bases fitting TRBD2. The CDR3 spells CASSRGGGTGELFF. CDR3 in DNA: TGTGCCAGCAGCCGAGGCGGGGGGACCGGGGAGCTGTTTTTT.